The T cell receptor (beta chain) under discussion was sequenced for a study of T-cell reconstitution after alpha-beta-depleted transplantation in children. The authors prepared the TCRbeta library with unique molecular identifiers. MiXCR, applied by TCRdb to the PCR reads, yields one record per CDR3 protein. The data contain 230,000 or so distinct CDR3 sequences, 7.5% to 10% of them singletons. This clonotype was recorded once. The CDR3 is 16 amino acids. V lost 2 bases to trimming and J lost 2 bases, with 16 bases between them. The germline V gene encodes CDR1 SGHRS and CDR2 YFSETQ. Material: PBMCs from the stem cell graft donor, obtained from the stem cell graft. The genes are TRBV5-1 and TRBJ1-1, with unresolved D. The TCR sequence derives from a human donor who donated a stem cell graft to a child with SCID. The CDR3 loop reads CASSFADASQNTEAFF. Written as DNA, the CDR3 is TGCGCCAGCAGCTTTGCTGATGCATCTCAAAACACTGAAGCTTTCTTT.